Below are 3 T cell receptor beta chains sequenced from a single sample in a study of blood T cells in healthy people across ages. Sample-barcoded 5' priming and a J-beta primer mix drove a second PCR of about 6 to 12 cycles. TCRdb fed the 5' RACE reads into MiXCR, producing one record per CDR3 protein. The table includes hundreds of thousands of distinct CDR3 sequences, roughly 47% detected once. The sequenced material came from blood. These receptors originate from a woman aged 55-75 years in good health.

This CDR3 is CASSPRTSGNDEQYF. CDR3 nucleotides: TGTGCCAGCAGTCCGAGGACTAGCGGGAACGACGAGCAGTACTTC. This chain connects TRBV2 to TRBJ2-7, with 12 bases fitting TRBD2. Losses at the gene ends were 5 bases for V and 5 bases for J; bases not matched to a gene: 7. This CDR3 has 15 amino acids. Germline-derived CDR1 and CDR2 are SNHLY and FYNNEI.

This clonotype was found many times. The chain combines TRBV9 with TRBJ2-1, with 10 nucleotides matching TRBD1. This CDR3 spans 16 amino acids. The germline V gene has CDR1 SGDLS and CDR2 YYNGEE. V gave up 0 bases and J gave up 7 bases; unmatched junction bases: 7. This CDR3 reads CASSVAIGQGENEQFF. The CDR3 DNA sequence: TGTGCCAGCAGCGTAGCTATCGGACAGGGGGAGAATGAGCAGTTCTTC. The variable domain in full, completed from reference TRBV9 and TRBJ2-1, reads DSGVTQTPKHLITATGQRVTLRCSPRSGDLSVYWYQQSLDQGLQFLIQYYNGEERAKGNILERFSAQQFPDLHSELNLSSLELGDSALYFCASSVAIGQGENEQFFGPGTRLTVL.

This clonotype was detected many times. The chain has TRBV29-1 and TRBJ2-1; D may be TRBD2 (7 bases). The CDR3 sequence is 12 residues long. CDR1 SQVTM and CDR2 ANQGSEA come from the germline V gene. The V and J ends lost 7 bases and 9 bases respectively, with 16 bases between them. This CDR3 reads CSAQRGEGEQFF. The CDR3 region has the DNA TGCAGCGCCCAAAGGGGGGAGGGTGAGCAGTTCTTC.